The present T cell receptor beta chain was sequenced within a study of T cell changes during pregnancy in multiple sclerosis. CDR1 and CDR2 from the germline V gene are KGHSH and LQKENI. The J segment lost 1 base and the V segment lost 8 bases, leaving 4 bases of the junction unmatched. The CDR3 spans 14 residues. Sequenced by immunoSEQ multiplex PCR; TCRdb stores in-frame clones only, minus some. The sample lists tens of thousands of clones; 90% were seen once. The clonotype comes from a female donor with multiple sclerosis, enrolled in a pregnancy study. The sample here was CD4+ T cells from peripheral blood mononuclear cells, taken in the second trimester of pregnancy. This sequence joins TRBV18 and TRBJ1-1; 10 bases agree with TRBD1. CDR3 sequence (DNA): TGTGCCAGCCGACAGGGGGCACAGAACACTGAAGCTTTCTTT. Residues: CASRQGAQNTEAFF.